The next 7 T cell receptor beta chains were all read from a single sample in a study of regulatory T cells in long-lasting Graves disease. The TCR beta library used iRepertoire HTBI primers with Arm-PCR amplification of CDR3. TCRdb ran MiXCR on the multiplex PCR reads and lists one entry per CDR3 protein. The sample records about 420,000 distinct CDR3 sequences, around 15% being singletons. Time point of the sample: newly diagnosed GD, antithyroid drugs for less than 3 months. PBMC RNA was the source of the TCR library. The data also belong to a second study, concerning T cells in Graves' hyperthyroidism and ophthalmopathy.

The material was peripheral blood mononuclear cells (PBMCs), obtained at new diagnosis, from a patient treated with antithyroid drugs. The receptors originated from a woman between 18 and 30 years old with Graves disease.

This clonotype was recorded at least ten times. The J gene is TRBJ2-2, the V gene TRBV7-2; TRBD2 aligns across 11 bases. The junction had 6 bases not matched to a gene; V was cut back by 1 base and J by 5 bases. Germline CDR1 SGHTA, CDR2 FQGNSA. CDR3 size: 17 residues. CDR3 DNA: TGTGCCAGCAGCTTAGAGCTAGCGGGAGGTGGAACCGGGGAGCTGTTTTTT. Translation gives CASSLELAGGGTGELFF.

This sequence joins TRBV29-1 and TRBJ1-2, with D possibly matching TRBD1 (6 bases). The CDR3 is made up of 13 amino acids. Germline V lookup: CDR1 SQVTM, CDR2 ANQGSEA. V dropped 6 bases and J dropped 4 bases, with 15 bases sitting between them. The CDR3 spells CSVPTGFGYGYTF. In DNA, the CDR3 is TGCAGCGTCCCCACAGGGTTCGGCTATGGCTACACCTTC.

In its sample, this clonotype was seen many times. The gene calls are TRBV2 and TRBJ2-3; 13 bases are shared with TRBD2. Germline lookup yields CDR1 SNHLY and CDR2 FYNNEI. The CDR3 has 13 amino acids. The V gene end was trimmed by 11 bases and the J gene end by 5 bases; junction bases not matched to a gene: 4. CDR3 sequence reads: CAGLAGAGDTQYF. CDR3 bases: TGTGCCGGACTAGCGGGAGCTGGAGATACGCAGTATTTT.

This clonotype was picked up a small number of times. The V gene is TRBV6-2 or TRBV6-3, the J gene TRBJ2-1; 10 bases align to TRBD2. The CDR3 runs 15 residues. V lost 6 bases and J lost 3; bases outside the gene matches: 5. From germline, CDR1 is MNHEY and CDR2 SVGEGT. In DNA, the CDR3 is TGTGCCAGCAGCAAAACTAGCGGGGACTACAATGAGCAGTTCTTC. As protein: CASSKTSGDYNEQFF.

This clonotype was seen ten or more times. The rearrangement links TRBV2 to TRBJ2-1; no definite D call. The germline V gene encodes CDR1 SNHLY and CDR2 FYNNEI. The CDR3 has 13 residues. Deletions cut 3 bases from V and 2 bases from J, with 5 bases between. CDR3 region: CASSDLTYNEQFF. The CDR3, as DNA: TGTGCCAGCAGTGACTTAACCTACAATGAGCAGTTCTTC.

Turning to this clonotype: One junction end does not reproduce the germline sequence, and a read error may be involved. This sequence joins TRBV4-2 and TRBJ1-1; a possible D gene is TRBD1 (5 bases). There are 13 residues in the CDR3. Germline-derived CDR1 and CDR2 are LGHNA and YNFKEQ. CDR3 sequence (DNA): TGTGCCACCAGCCATGACAGGAACACTGAAGCTTTCTTT. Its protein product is CATSHDRNTEAFF.

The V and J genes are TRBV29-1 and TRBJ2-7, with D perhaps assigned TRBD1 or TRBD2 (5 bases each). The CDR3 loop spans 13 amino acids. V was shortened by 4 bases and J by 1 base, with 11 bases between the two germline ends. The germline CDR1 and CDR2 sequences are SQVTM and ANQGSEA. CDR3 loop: CSVGGRLSYEQYF. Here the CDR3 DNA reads TGCAGCGTTGGGGGGAGATTATCCTACGAGCAGTACTTC.